This TCR beta chain was documented in a study of CD4 and CD8 cells across lung adenocarcinoma regions. Localized lung adenocarcinoma, a non-small cell lung cancer, affected the donors. TCRdb re-called the PCR reads through MiXCR, storing one row per CDR3 protein. Of under 10,000 distinct CDR3 sequences in the sample, about 47% are singletons; the top ten hold about 19%. This receptor was taken from a male donor with lung adenocarcinoma. The CD4 and CD8 labels of this study may be unreliable. Sequenced sample: CD4+ T cells from the margin of a lung tumor.

Here the CDR3 DNA reads TGTGCCAGCAGCCGCTATGAGCCCCACAATGAGCAGTTCTTC. This sequence encodes CASSRYEPHNEQFF. The chain couples TRBV7-2 to TRBJ2-1; D gene unclear. In germline, CDR1 is SGHTA, CDR2 FQGNSA. This CDR3 has 14 residues. V was shortened by 5 bases and J by 5 bases, with 13 bases between the two germline ends.